The T cell receptor (beta chain) described here comes from a study of T cell responses to AZD1222 COVID-19 vaccine (dated by TCRdb to the early 2020s). For context, the study as a whole: AZD1222 recipients with second doses at about 4 weeks or about 12 weeks were pooled, because spike-specific TCR depth and breadth did not differ between schedules. Trial participants were enrolled by age into 18-55, 56-69 and 70-plus year subgroups, with 148, 28 and 57 TCR-sequenced participants respectively. TCR sequencing was performed for 230 to 250 trial participants, of whom 200 to 210 were given two doses of AZD1222 and approximately 25 were given two doses of MenACWY control vaccine.

The CDR3 regions of human TCRbeta chains were subjected to immunosequencing. The authors' pipeline ran thus. TCRs in the repertoires were matched against a reference library of SARS-CoV-2-specific TCRs that had been generated with the MIRA antigen-specificity platform. Breadth was defined as the fraction of unique TCRs that were SARS-CoV-2-associated. Depth was defined as the fraction of total T cells that were SARS-CoV-2-associated. Using the MIRA data, every spike-specific TCR was mapped to the spike region that the TCR reacted to and assigned to either a CD4 or a CD8 class. Log10-transformed breadth and depth values were compared by one-way ANOVA with Sidak's multiple comparisons tests. TCRdb stores this immuneACCESS table with in-frame sequences only. Part of the clones is absent; in the studies checked, under half of the shortfall reflects unresolved V genes, and no reason is known for the rest. That table supplies the V and J calls and clone size; D and trimming were determined from the DNA. The sample table contains 95,000 to 110,000 clones; only one count was recorded for roughly nine tenths of them. In total, the top ten clones hold 3.5% to 4.5% of the sample.

Overall study results and their limits: In the small 56-69-year group, the increase in depth fell short of significance, most likely because of low power. Spike-specific TCR breadth and depth rose significantly after two AZD1222 doses compared with day 0 and with MenACWY recipients. Reportedly, close to half of the unique spike-specific TCRs recognized epitopes lying outside the regions that are mutated in the B.1.351 and B.1.1.7 variants. The vaccine-associated CD4 TCRs covered the entire spike protein, and the dominant responses fell in regions 160-218 and 743-854. Participants were mostly white British, with more females than males. The authors suggested clonal diversity may have been underestimated. Only a handful of AZD1222 recipients were SARS-CoV-2 seropositive at baseline, limiting conclusions about previously exposed vaccinees. Because no day 14 peak-response samples were available, repertoires were characterized only after the peak T cell response.

From its cysteine to its phenylalanine, the CDR3 spans 16 amino acids. Only the CDR3 part of the read is kept: 48 bases, read in frame from the first base. V lost 5 bases and J lost 6 bases; the stretch between them is 20 bases long. CDR1 and CDR2 (SNHLY, FYNNEI) derive from the germline V gene. Interpreted using the paper, the time point label stands for: baseline before first vaccination. Samples from vaccinated people were obtained from the UK trials COV001 and COV002, which included a single-blind randomized controlled phase 2/3 trial of AZD1222 (ChAdOx1 nCoV-19) in healthy adults. For TCRbeta chain sequencing, PBMC samples from trial participants were taken at day 0 and at day 28 after the second dose. Concerning this clone: Its antigen target is currently unknown. No clone much larger than this one lies a single base away; base qualities are absent.

The sequence derives from an adult in good health. The chain is assembled from TRBV2 and TRBJ1-3; the D gene is perhaps TRBD1, from 5 matching bases. The sample consisted of peripheral blood, taken on day 0 of AZD1222 vaccination. The DNA sequence is as follows: TGTGCCAGCAGTACTATTGGACTCGGGGGAACAAACACCATATATTTT. It codes for CASSTIGLGGTNTIYF.